The 2 T cell receptor beta chains presented below share a single source sample, sequenced in a study of blood T cell repertoires in COVID-19. Sequenced by immunoSEQ multiplex PCR; TCRdb stores in-frame clones only, minus some. The table records 250,000 or so clones, about 83% of them present only once. Sequenced material: PBMCs or T cells enriched from blood (not recorded which). The receptors were gathered from a woman in her thirties or forties who had been exposed to COVID-19.

This clone was counted a single time. The chain is built from TRBV30 and TRBJ1-2; tentatively, D is TRBD1 (6 bases). CDR3 length: 14 residues. Trimming stripped 4 bases from V and 7 bases from J, with 19 bases between. In germline, CDR1 is GTSNPN, CDR2 SVGIG (reference sequence). CDR3 DNA sequence: TGTGCCTGGACTCTTACGACAGGATCTTTTGGCTACACCTTC. Translated: CAWTLTTGSFGYTF.

The chain couples TRBV7-2 to TRBJ2-5, with D tentatively TRBD1 (6 bases). Trimming took 5 bases from V and 4 from J, leaving 14 bases between them. CDR3 length equals 14 residues. CDR1 and CDR2 from the germline V gene are SGHTA and FQGNSA. The CDR3 loop is CASSETGFAETQYF. The CDR3 region has the DNA TGTGCCAGCAGCGAGACAGGTTTTGCAGAGACCCAGTACTTC.